This T cell receptor (beta chain) was sequenced for a study of OX40 agonist ivuxolimab in advanced cancers. As regards this clone: As yet, its antigen is unknown.

TCRdb's table, derived via immunoSEQ multiplex PCR, lists solely in-frame clones and lacks some. This table holds 90,000 to 120,000 clones, 85% to 95% found once. Germline V gene data show CDR1 as SGHTA and CDR2 as FQGTGA. CDR3 size: 14 residues. With 5 bases removed from V and 2 bases from J, the gap between germline ends came to 12 bases. Study-wide results and caveats: CD4+ and CD8+ blood T cells expanded clonally by week 6 at 0.1 to 3.0 mg/kg.

The clonotype originates from an adult with an advanced solid tumor such as melanoma, head and neck, liver or kidney cancer. V and J are TRBV7-3 and TRBJ1-1; the D gene is possibly TRBD1 (6 bases). Sequenced material: CD4+ or CD8+ T cells sorted from blood, taken in a trial of the OX40 agonist ivuxolimab. CDR3 in amino acids: CASSRGQSNTEAFF. CDR3 DNA: TGTGCCAGCAGCCGGGGACAAAGTAACACTGAAGCTTTCTTT.